The sequence of this TCR beta chain was determined in a study of cytomegalovirus exposure and HLA in healthy donors. Points from the study as a whole: Reported findings show TCR beta sequences accurately forecast HLA-A and HLA-B alleles in most subjects. With further analysis later on, most CMV-associated TCR beta chains appeared HLA-restricted.

The PCR had 60 Vbeta and 13 Jbeta primers. Per the study methods: Unique TCR beta chains numbered approximately 76 million in a later analysis, with roughly 10 million shared. Some clones are missing from TCRdb's copy, which holds only in-frame ones; the method was immunoSEQ multiplex PCR. D and trimming come from the DNA, and the V and J calls and clone size come from that table. The sample has some 180,000 clones. This CDR3 is 16 amino acids long. The V and J ends lost 0 bases and 1 base respectively, with 11 bases between them. Germline values: CDR1 SGHRS, CDR2 YFSETQ. On this clone: Antigen specificity is unknown.

The sequence was obtained from a man aged 25 to 40 in good health and CMV-seronegative. J is TRBJ1-3 and V is TRBV5-1; D not certain. Sequenced: PBMCs. The DNA for the CDR3 is TGCGCCAGCAGCTTGGGTCTAAGTGAATCTGGAAACACCATATATTTT. It encodes CASSLGLSESGNTIYF.